This TCR beta chain was documented in a study of blood T cell repertoires in COVID-19. The V and J ends lost 2 bases and 3 bases, in that order; junction bases with no gene match: 9. The CDR3 is made up of 16 amino acids. CDR1 SGHVS and CDR2 FNYEAQ come from the germline V gene. Some clones are missing from TCRdb's copy, which holds only in-frame ones; the method was immunoSEQ multiplex PCR. Among 200,000 to 300,000 clones listed, 84% were seen once. Sequenced material: peripheral blood. The chain employs TRBV7-6 and TRBJ2-5; 7 bases align to TRBD1. The sequence was obtained from a man in his sixties with acute or convalescent COVID-19. The CDR3 here is CASSLNLGTAKETQYF. The CDR3 region has the DNA TGTGCCAGCAGCTTAAATTTAGGGACAGCAAAAGAGACCCAGTACTTC.